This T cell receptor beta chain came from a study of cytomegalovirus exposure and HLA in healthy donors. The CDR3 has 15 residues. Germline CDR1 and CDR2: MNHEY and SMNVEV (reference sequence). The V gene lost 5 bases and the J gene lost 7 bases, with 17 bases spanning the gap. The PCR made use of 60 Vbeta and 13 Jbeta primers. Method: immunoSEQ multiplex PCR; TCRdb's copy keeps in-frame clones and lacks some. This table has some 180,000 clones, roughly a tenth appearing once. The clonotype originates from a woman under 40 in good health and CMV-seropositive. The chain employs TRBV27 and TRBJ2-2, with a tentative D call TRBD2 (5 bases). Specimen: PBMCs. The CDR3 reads CASSLLSGSHGELFF. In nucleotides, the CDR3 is TGTGCCAGCAGTCTTTTGTCGGGGAGTCACGGGGAGCTGTTTTTT.